What follows is one TCR beta chain and its context. This sample is drawn from a study of blood T cell repertoires in COVID-19. Turning to the study itself: The United States, Italy and Spain provided the acute and convalescent COVID-19 samples. PBMCs, B-cell-depleted T cells, or T cells provided the cDNA or gDNA that made up the material.

Per the authors' pipeline: Researchers report that nucleated cell counts were estimated from reference gene primer amplification. Measured with immunoSEQ multiplex PCR; TCRdb has only the in-frame clones, and not every one. The D gene and trimming were derived from the DNA, and the V and J assignments and clone size from that table. The table includes 35,000 to 45,000 clones, 70% to 90% detected once. This CDR3 contains 11 residues. The V end lost 10 bases, the J end lost 8 bases, and 12 bases lay between the germline ends. The sequence was obtained from a woman older than 75 with acute or convalescent COVID-19. The gene calls are TRBV12-3 or TRBV12-4 and TRBJ1-3; D is uncertain. The sample taken for sequencing was peripheral blood. The CDR3 protein is CATNDRDTIYF. The CDR3 DNA is TGTGCCACTAACGACCGGGACACCATATATTTT.